This T cell receptor beta chain was sequenced during a study of blood T cell repertoires in COVID-19. Study-wide background: T cells, B-cell-depleted T cells, or PBMCs supplied cDNA or gDNA.

Seattle cases were enrolled at active infection and followed longitudinally. Germline CDR1 WSHSY, CDR2 SAAADI. The CDR3 is 13 amino acids. Trimming stripped 7 bases from V and 2 bases from J, with 9 bases between. This clone appeared a single time. Sequencing used immunoSEQ multiplex PCR; TCRdb keeps in-frame clones, though not all of them. The sample carries 200,000 to 300,000 clones, approximately 85% recorded once. This clonotype was obtained from a man aged 45 to 65 with COVID-19, enrolled during active disease. This chain joins TRBV10-2 and TRBJ1-3; D is unclear. Sequencing was carried out using peripheral blood. CDR3 sequence: CASINGPGNTIYF. For the CDR3, the DNA is TGCGCCAGCATTAATGGGCCTGGAAACACCATATATTTT.